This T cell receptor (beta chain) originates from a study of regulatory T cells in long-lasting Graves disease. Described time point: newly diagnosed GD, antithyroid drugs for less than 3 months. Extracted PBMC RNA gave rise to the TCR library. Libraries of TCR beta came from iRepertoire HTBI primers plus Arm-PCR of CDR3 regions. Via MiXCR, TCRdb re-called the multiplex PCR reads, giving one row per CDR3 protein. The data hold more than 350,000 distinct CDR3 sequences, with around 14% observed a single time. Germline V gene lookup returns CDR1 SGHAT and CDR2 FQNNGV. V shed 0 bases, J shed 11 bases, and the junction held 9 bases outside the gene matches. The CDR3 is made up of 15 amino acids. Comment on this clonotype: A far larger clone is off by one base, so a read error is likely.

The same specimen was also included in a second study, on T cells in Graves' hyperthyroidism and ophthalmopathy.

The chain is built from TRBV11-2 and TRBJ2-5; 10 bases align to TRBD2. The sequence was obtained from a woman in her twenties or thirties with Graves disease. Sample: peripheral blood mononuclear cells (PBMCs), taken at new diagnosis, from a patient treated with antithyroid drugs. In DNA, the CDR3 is TGTGCCAGCAGCTTAGAAGCGGGAGGGCCCCAAGAGCAGTACTTC. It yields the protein CASSLEAGGPQEQYF.